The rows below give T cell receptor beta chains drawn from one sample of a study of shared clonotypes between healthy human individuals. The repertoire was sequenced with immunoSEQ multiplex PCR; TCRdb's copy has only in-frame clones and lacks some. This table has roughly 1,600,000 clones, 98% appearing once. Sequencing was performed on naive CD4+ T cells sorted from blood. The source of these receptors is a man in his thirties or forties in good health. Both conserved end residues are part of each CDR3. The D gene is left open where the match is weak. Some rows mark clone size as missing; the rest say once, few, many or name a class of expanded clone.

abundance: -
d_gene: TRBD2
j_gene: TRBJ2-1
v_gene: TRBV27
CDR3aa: CASSPLPASGNEQFF
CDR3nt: TGTGCCAGCAGTCCTCTCCCCGCTAGCGGGAACGAGCAGTTCTTC

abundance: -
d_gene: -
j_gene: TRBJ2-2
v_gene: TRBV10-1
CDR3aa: CASSDAFGLKNTGELFF
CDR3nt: TGCGCCAGCAGTGATGCTTTTGGGCTGAAGAACACCGGGGAGCTGTTTTTT

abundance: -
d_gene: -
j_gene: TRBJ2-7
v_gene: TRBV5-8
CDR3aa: CASSELAYEQYF
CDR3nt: TGTGCCAGTTCCGAGTTGGCCTACGAGCAGTACTTC

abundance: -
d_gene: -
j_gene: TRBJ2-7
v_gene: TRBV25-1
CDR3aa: CASSEGASFYEQYF
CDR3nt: TGTGCCAGCAGTGAAGGGGCTAGCTTCTACGAGCAGTACTTC

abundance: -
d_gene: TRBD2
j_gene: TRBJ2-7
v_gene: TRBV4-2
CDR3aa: CASSQVTSGMYF
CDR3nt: TGTGCCAGCAGCCAGGTTACTAGCGGGATGTACTTC

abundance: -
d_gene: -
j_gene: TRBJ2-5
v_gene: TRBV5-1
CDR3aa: CASSLGQMQLETQYF
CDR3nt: TGCGCCAGCAGCTTGGGACAGATGCAGTTAGAGACCCAGTACTTC

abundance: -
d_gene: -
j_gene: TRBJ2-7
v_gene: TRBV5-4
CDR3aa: CASSLLGNEQYF
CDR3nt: TGTGCCAGCAGCTTGCTGGGGAACGAGCAGTACTTC

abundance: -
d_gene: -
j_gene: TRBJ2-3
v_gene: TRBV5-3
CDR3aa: CARIMGRFDTDTQYF
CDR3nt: TGTGCCAGAATCATGGGCCGTTTCGACACAGATACGCAGTATTTT

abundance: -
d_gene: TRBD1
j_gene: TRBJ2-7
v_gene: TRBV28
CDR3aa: CASSPRDRRTGEQYF
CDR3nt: TGTGCCAGCAGTCCCCGGGACAGAAGGACGGGCGAGCAGTACTTC

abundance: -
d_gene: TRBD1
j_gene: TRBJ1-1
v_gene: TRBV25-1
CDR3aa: CASSESTGGKGGTEAFF
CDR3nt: TGTGCCAGCAGTGAGAGTACAGGGGGAAAGGGCGGCACTGAAGCTTTCTTT

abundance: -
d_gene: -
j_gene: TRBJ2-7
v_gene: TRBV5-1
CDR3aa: CASRPTGGPNYEQYF
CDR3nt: TGCGCCAGCAGGCCCACCGGGGGGCCGAACTACGAGCAGTACTTC

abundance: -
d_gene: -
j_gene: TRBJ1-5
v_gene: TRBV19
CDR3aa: CASEGGWNQPQHF
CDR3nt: TGTGCCAGTGAGGGGGGGTGGAATCAGCCCCAGCATTTT

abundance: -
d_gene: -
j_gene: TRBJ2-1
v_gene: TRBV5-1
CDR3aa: CASSPGRDSYNEQFF
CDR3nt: TGCGCCAGCAGCCCGGGGCGGGACAGCTACAATGAGCAGTTCTTC

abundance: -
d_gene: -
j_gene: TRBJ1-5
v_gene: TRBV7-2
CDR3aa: CASSSRTGPGQPQHF
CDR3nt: TGTGCCAGCAGCTCGCGGACGGGCCCCGGTCAGCCCCAGCATTTT

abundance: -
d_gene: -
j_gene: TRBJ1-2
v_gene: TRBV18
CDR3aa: CASSPSTARYGYTF
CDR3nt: TGTGCCAGCTCACCCTCAACCGCTCGCTATGGCTACACCTTC

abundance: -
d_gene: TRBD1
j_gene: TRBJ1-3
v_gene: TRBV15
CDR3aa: CATSSKTDRGRGVGNTIYF
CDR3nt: TGTGCCACCAGCTCAAAGACGGACAGGGGGCGCGGAGTTGGAAACACCATATATTTT

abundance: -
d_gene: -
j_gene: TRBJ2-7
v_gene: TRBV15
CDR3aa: CATSRGGSPNEQYF
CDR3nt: TGTGCCACCAGCAGAGGTGGGAGTCCTAACGAGCAGTACTTC

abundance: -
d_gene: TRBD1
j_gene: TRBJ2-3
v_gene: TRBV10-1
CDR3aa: CASSVTGGSADTQYF
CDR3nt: TGCGCCAGCAGTGTAACAGGGGGCTCGGCAGATACGCAGTATTTT

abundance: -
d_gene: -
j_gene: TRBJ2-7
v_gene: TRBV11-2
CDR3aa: CASSLGRNSYEQYF
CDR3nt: TGTGCCAGCAGCTTAGGTAGGAATTCCTACGAGCAGTACTTC

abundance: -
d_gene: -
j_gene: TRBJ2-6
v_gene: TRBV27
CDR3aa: CASSFRQAPLNSSGANVLTF
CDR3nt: TGTGCCAGCAGTTTCCGACAGGCGCCCCTGAATAGCTCTGGGGCCAACGTCCTGACTTTC

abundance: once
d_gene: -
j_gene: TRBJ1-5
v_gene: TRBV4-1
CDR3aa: CASSQEDLSRVNQPQHF
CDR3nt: TGCGCCAGCAGCCAAGAGGACCTTTCGAGGGTCAATCAGCCCCAGCATTTT

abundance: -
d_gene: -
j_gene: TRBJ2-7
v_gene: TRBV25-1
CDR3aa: CASRVCARVYEQYF
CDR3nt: TGTGCCAGCAGAGTATGTGCCCGGGTCTACGAGCAGTACTTC

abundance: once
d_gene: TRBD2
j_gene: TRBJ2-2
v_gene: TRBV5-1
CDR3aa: CASSPRLAGGRTGELFF
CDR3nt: TGCGCCAGCAGCCCTCGACTAGCGGGAGGCCGCACCGGGGAGCTGTTTTTT

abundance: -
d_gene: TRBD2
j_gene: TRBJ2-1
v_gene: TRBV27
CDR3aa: CASSLRYLGLAGQSSYNEQFF
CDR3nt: TGTGCCAGCAGTTTAAGGTATCTGGGACTAGCGGGCCAGAGCTCCTACAATGAGCAGTTCTTC

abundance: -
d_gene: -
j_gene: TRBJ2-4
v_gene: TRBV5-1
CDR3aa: CASSLEVGVAKNIQYF
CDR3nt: TGCGCCAGCAGCTTGGAGGTGGGGGTAGCCAAAAACATTCAGTACTTC

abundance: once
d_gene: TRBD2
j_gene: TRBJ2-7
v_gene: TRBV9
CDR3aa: CASSVATASGKNPVYEQYF
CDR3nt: TGTGCCAGCAGCGTAGCTACGGCTAGCGGGAAGAATCCGGTCTACGAGCAGTACTTC

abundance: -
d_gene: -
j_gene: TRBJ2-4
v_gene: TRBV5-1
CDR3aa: CASRASLAKNIQYF
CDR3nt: TGCGCCAGCAGAGCTTCACTAGCCAAAAACATTCAGTACTTC

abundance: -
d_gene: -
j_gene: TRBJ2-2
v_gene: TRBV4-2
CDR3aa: CASSRKLWDQGRTGELFF
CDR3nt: TGTGCCAGCAGCCGGAAACTTTGGGACCAAGGGAGAACCGGGGAGCTGTTTTTT

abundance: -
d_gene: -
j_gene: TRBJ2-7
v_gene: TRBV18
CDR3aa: CASSPPGSSYEQYF
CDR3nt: TGTGCCAGCTCACCACCGGGAAGCTCCTACGAGCAGTACTTC

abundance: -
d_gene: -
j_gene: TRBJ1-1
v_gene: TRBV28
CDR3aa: CASSFHGRNTEAFF
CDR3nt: TGTGCCAGCAGTTTCCATGGCAGGAACACTGAAGCTTTCTTT

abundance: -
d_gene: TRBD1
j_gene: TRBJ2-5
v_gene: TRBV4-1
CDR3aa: CASSQDPTGTGIFQETQYF
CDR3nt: TGCGCCAGCAGCCAAGATCCAACCGGGACAGGTATATTCCAAGAGACCCAGTACTTC

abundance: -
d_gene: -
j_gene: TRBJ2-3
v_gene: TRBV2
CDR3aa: CASSPGLGITDTQYF
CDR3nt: TGTGCCAGCAGCCCCGGGCTAGGGATCACAGATACGCAGTATTTT

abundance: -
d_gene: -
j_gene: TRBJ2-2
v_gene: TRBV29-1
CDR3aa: CSVAPMGRVGTGELFF
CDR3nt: TGCAGCGTTGCCCCAATGGGCAGGGTTGGCACCGGGGAGCTGTTTTTT

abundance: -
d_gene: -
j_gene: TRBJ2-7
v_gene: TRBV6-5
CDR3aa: CASSYIVGSYEQYF
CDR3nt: TGTGCCAGCAGTTACATCGTTGGTTCCTACGAGCAGTACTTC

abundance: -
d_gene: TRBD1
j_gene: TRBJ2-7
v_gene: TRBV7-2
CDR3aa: CASRPSPNSGTVLAYEQYF
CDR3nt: TGTGCCAGCAGACCTAGCCCCAACTCCGGGACAGTGCTCGCCTACGAGCAGTACTTC

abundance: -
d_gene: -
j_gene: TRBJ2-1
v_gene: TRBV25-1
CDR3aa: CASSAVLPYNEQFF
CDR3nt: TGTGCCAGCAGTGCGGTCCTACCTTACAATGAGCAGTTCTTC

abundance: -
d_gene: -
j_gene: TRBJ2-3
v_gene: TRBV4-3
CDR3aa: CASSRDLRTDTQYF
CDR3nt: TGCGCCAGCAGCCGGGACCTGAGAACAGATACGCAGTATTTT

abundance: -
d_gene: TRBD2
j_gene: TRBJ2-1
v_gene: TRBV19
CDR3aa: CASSMAGGSYNEQFF
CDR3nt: TGTGCCAGTAGTATGGCGGGAGGCTCCTACAATGAGCAGTTCTTC

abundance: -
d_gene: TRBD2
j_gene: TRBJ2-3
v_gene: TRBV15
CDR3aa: CATSRSSGSGTDTQYF
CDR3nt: TGTGCCACCAGCAGATCTAGCGGGAGTGGGACAGATACGCAGTATTTT

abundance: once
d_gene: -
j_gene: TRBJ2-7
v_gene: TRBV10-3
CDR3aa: CAIRPISGRGSYEQYF
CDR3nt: TGTGCCATCAGACCCATTTCTGGCAGGGGTTCCTACGAGCAGTACTTC

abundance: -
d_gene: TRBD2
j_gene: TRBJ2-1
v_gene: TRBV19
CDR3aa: CASSMAQWGGNNEQFF
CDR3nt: TGTGCCAGTAGTATGGCTCAATGGGGAGGGAACAATGAGCAGTTCTTC

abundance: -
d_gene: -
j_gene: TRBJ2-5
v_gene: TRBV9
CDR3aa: CASSVDYSSGEETQYF
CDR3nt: TGTGCCAGCAGCGTAGACTACTCGTCAGGGGAAGAGACCCAGTACTTC

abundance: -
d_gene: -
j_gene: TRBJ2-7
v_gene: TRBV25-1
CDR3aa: CASGPLDQTYEQYF
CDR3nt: TGTGCCAGCGGGCCATTGGACCAGACCTACGAGCAGTACTTC

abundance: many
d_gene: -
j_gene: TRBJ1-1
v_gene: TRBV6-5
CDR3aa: CASSLLGGNTEAFF
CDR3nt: TGTGCCAGCAGTTTATTAGGGGGGAACACTGAAGCTTTCTTT

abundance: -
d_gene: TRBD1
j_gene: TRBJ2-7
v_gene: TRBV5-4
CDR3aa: CASRHGTGGSYEQYF
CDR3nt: TGTGCCAGCAGGCACGGGACAGGGGGTTCCTACGAGCAGTACTTC

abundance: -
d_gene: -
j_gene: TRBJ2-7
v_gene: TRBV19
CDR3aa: CASRDPGKFYEQYF
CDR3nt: TGTGCCAGTAGGGATCCGGGGAAATTCTACGAGCAGTACTTC

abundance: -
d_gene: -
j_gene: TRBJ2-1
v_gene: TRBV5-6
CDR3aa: CASSPGVTYNEQFF
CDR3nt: TGTGCCAGCAGCCCAGGAGTAACCTACAATGAGCAGTTCTTC

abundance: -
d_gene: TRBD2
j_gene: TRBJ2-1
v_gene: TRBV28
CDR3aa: CASSWTSGRYEQFF
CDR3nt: TGTGCCAGCAGTTGGACTAGCGGGAGATATGAGCAGTTCTTC

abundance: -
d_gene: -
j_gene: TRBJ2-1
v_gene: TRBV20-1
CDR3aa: CSALVWNEQFF
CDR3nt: TGCAGTGCCCTGGTTTGGAATGAGCAGTTCTTC

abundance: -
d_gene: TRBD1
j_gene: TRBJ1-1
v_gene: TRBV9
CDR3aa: CASSVLGQLNTEAFF
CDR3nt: TGTGCCAGCAGCGTACTGGGACAGTTGAACACTGAAGCTTTCTTT

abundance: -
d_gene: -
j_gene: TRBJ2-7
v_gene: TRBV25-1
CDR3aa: CASSEPTASYEQYF
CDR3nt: TGTGCCAGCAGTGAACCCACAGCATCCTACGAGCAGTACTTC

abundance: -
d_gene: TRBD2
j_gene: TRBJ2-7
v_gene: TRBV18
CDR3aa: CASSPSPGLAGHVPHYEQYF
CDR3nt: TGTGCCAGCTCACCTAGCCCGGGACTAGCGGGGCATGTTCCCCATTACGAGCAGTACTTC

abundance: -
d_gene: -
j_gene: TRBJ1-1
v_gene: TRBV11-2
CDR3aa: CASSLLADTEAFF
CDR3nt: TGTGCCAGCAGCTTATTAGCCGACACTGAAGCTTTCTTT

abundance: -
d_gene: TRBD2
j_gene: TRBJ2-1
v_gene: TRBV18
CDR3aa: CASSSRDYQGHNEQFF
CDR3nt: TGTGCCAGCTCATCTAGGGACTACCAGGGCCACAATGAGCAGTTCTTC

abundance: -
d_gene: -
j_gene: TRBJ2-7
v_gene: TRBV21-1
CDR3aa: CASSNCTEQYF
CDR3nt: TGTGCCAGCAGCAACTGTACCGAGCAGTACTTC